These 9 T cell receptor beta chains originate from one sample sequenced in a study of shared clonotypes between healthy human individuals. The data were produced by immunoSEQ multiplex PCR, yet TCRdb's version contains in-frame clones alone and is incomplete. Of fewer than 2.5 million clones in the sample, 93% were seen once. The sequenced material came from naive CD4+ T cells from PBMCs. This sample's subset: CD45RA+ positively selected. The receptor set was obtained from a man between 18 and 29 years old in good health. Some clones in this sample may be carry-over from other donors' samples.

V usage is TRBV7-2 and J usage is TRBJ1-2; no firm D call. Germline V lookup: CDR1 SGHTA, CDR2 FQGNSA. The CDR3 totals 11 residues. V was clipped by 5 bases and J by 4 bases, with 5 bases between them. The CDR3 coding sequence is TGTGCCAGCAGCCAACTCTATGGCTACACCTTC. It translates to CASSQLYGYTF.

This rearrangement joins TRBV5-6 to TRBJ2-2; D remains unclear. V lost 0 bases and J 4 bases, leaving 13 bases between the germline ends. CDR3 size: 16 residues. Germline assignment: CDR1 SGHDT and CDR2 YYEEEE. This CDR3 reads CASSLVPGNPTGELFF. The CDR3 DNA follows: TGTGCCAGCAGCTTGGTGCCCGGTAATCCCACCGGGGAGCTGTTTTTT.

This chain uses TRBV5-1 with TRBJ2-5, with TRBD1 as a possible D gene (7 bases). Trimming removed 1 base from V and 2 bases from J, with 15 bases in between. From germline, CDR1 is SGHRS and CDR2 YFSETQ. The CDR3 covers 16 residues. CDR3 sequence: CASSLLAQGGQETQYF. The DNA for the CDR3 is TGCGCCAGCAGCTTGCTGGCCCAGGGGGGTCAAGAGACCCAGTACTTC.

This clone was recorded only once. The rearrangement uses TRBV5-1 and TRBJ2-5; perhaps D is TRBD1 or TRBD2 (5 bases each). The CDR3 sequence is 16 residues long. V shed 1 base and J shed 2 bases, with 15 bases lying between them. Germline lookup yields CDR1 SGHRS and CDR2 YFSETQ. CDR3 amino acids: CASSLNPQEEQETQYF. Written as DNA, the CDR3 is TGCGCCAGCAGCTTGAACCCACAGGAGGAGCAAGAGACCCAGTACTTC.

The rearrangement uses TRBV27 and TRBJ1-1; D is uncertain. Germline lookup yields CDR1 MNHEY and CDR2 SMNVEV (reference sequence). The CDR3 is 15 residues long. V was clipped by 0 bases and J by 4 bases, with 12 bases between them. The CDR3 nucleotides are TGTGCCAGCAGTTTATCCTGGATCGAGGGCACTGAAGCTTTCTTT. Translation gives CASSLSWIEGTEAFF.

The chain carries TRBV6-4 and TRBJ2-7, with a possible D match to TRBD2 (5 bases). V shed 6 bases and J shed 2 bases, with 20 bases lying between them. The germline V gene encodes CDR1 MRHNA and CDR2 SNTAGT. CDR3 size: 16 residues. The CDR3 DNA reads as TGTGCCAGCAGGAGCGGCGGGCCGTTCACAGCCTACGAGCAGTACTTC. The encoded protein is CASRSGGPFTAYEQYF.

The V gene is TRBV4-1, the J gene TRBJ2-5, with D possibly being TRBD1 (5 bases). The end of the DNA fits TRBJ2-7 better, so the J call may be wrong. The CDR3 loop spans 16 amino acids. The germline V gene encodes CDR1 MGHRA and CDR2 YSYEKL. The CDR3 here is CASSQARGRRTYEQYF. The CDR3 DNA sequence: TGCGCCAGCAGCCAAGCAAGGGGCAGGCGCACCTACGAGCAGTACTTC.

The chain has TRBV2 and TRBJ1-2, with 7 nucleotides matching TRBD1. J was trimmed by 11 bases and V by 7 bases; bases with no gene match: 10. CDR3 length: 12 amino acids. Germline-derived CDR1 and CDR2 are SNHLY and FYNNEI. The chain's CDR3 is CASKRGTASYTF. Here the CDR3 DNA reads TGTGCCAGCAAAAGAGGGACAGCCAGTTACACCTTC.

A remark on this clone: Other DNA sequences in the sample encode the same CDR3. The chain combines TRBV27 with TRBJ1-6; D is uncertain. The V gene lost 3 bases and the J gene lost 9 bases, with 9 bases spanning the gap. Germline CDR1 MNHEY, CDR2 SMNVEV (reference sequence). This CDR3 contains 13 residues. The CDR3 reads CASSFGRGSPLHF. The CDR3 DNA follows: TGTGCCAGCAGTTTTGGCAGAGGTTCACCCCTCCACTTT.